This T cell receptor beta chain originates from a study of CD8+ T cells in alopecia areata. In each case, RNA was isolated and then reverse transcribed into cDNA as the sequencing template. Sequencing used immunoSEQ multiplex PCR; TCRdb keeps in-frame clones, though not all of them. Of about 150,000 clones in the sample, 40% to 65% were seen once. This CDR3 has 16 amino acids. V trimming: 1 base; J trimming: 0 bases; junction bases outside the gene matches: 6. CDR1 is SGHAT, CDR2 FQNNGV, per germline. This clonotype was obtained from a human donor with alopecia areata. The sample was CD8+ T cells sorted from blood, taken at week 0. The chain carries TRBV11-2 and TRBJ2-7, with 7 nucleotides matching TRBD2. Written as DNA, the CDR3 is TGTGCCAGCAGCTTAGGAAGCGGGACGAGCTCCTACGAGCAGTACTTC. Its translation is CASSLGSGTSSYEQYF.